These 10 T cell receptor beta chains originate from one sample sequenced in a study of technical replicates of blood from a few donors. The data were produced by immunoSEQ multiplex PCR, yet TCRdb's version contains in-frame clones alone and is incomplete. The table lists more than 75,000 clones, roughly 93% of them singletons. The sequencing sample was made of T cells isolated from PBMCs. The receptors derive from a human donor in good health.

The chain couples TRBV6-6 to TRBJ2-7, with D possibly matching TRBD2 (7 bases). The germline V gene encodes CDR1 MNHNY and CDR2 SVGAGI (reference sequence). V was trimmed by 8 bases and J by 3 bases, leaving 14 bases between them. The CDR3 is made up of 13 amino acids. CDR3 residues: CASAAGANYEQYF. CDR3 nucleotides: TGTGCCAGCGCCGCGGGGGCCAACTACGAGCAGTACTTC.

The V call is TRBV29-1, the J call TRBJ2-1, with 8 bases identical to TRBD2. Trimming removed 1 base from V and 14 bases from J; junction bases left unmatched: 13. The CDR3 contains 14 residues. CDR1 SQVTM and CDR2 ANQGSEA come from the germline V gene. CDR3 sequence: CSVEAASGPGDEFF. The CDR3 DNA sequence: TGCAGCGTTGAAGCGGCTAGCGGGCCCGGAGACGAGTTCTTC.

In nucleotides, the CDR3 is TGTGCCAGCAAAAGAGCTGGGGCCAACGTCCTGACTTTC. It translates to CASKRAGANVLTF. The chain carries TRBV7-9 and TRBJ2-6; D is uncertain. The CDR3 is 13 amino acids. With 7 bases removed from V and 2 bases from J, the gap between germline ends came to 6 bases. The germline V gene has CDR1 SEHNR and CDR2 FQNEAQ (reference sequence).

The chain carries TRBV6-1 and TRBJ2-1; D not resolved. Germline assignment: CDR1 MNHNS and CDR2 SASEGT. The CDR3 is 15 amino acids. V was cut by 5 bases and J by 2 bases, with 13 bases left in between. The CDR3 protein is CASSQVAPTYNEQFF. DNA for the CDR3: TGTGCCAGCAGTCAGGTGGCACCGACCTACAATGAGCAGTTCTTC.

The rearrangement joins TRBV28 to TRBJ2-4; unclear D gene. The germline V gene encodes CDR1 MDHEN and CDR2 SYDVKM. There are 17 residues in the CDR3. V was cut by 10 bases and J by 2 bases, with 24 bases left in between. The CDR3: CATNFSRLRSTKNIQYF. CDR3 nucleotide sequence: TGTGCCACTAACTTTTCCCGCCTCCGGAGTACCAAAAACATTCAGTACTTC.

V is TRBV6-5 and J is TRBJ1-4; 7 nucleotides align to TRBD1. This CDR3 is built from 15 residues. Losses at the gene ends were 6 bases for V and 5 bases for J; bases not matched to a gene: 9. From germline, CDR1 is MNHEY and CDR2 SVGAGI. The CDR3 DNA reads TGTGCCAGCAGCGAGAGGGACAGCCGAAATGAAAAACTGTTTTTT. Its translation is CASSERDSRNEKLFF.

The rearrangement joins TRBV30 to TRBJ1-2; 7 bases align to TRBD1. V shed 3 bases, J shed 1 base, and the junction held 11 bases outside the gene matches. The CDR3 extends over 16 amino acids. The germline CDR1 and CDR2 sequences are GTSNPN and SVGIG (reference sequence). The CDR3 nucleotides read TGTGCCTGGAGGGGCATCGGGGACAGTTTTAACTATGGCTACACCTTC. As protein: CAWRGIGDSFNYGYTF.

This CDR3 is CASSLLQGNYGYTF. The CDR3 DNA follows: TGCGCCAGCAGCTTGTTACAGGGAAACTATGGCTACACCTTC. V usage is TRBV5-1 and J usage is TRBJ1-2; the D gene is possibly TRBD1 (6 bases). This CDR3 has 14 residues. Trimming shortened V by 1 base and J by 2 bases, and 9 bases separated the two germline ends. The germline CDR1 and CDR2 sequences are SGHRS and YFSETQ.

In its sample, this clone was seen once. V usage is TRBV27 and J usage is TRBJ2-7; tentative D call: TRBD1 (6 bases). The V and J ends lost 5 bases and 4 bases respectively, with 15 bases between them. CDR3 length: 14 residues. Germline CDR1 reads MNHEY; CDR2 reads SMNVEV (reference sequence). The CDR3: CASSPPGHLYEQYF. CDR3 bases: TGTGCCAGCAGTCCACCGGGACACCTTTACGAGCAGTACTTC.

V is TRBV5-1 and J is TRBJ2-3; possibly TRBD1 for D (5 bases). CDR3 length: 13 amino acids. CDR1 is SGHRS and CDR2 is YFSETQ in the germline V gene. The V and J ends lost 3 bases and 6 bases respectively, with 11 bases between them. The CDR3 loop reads CASSSAQADTQYF. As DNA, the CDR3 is TGCGCCAGCAGCTCTGCACAGGCCGATACGCAGTATTTT.